One sample yielded the 20 T cell receptor beta chains listed below, sequenced in a study of T cells after yellow fever vaccination. MiXCR, applied by TCRdb to the 5' RACE reads, yields one record per CDR3 protein. The repertoire holds about 580,000 distinct CDR3 sequences, with roughly 17% as singletons. Specimen: PBMCs, collected less than 6 days after the first yellow fever vaccination. Every receptor here comes from a man between 18 and 35 years old who received the YFV17D yellow fever vaccine.

This clonotype was recorded a few times. Relative to the germline gene, one junction end is altered; a read error may explain this. This rearrangement joins TRBV4-3 to TRBJ1-2; possibly TRBD1 for D (5 bases). The CDR3 totals 14 residues. Germline CDR1 LGHNA, CDR2 YSLEER. CDR3 bases: TGCGCCAGCAGCCAAGCCCGCCGCCAGGACACCTACTTCTTC. This encodes CASSQARRQDTYFF.

CDR3 loop: CASSQDDGTTSPLHF. In DNA, the CDR3 is TGCGCCAGCAGCCAAGATGACGGGACGACTTCACCCCTCCACTTT. V usage is TRBV4-1 and J usage is TRBJ1-6; maybe TRBD1 (5 bases). V lost 0 bases, J lost 9 bases, and 12 bases lay in between. CDR3 size: 15 residues. The germline gives CDR1 MGHRA, CDR2 YSYEKL.

This clonotype was detected a few times. V gene TRBV24-1 combines with J gene TRBJ1-3; no firm D call. With 5 bases removed from V and 1 base from J, the gap between germline ends came to 11 bases. From germline, CDR1 is KGHDR and CDR2 SFDVKD. The CDR3 sequence is 15 residues long. The CDR3 is CATSVAWRSGNTIYF. The CDR3, as DNA: TGTGCCACCAGTGTTGCCTGGAGATCTGGAAACACCATATATTTT.

This chain connects TRBV5-1 to TRBJ2-1; D is possibly TRBD1 or TRBD2 (5 bases each). CDR1 and CDR2 from the germline V gene are SGHRS and YFSETQ. The V and J ends lost 5 bases and 5 bases respectively, with 5 bases between them. The CDR3 is 11 amino acids. The CDR3 DNA reads as TGCGCCAGCAGGGGGGACAATGAGCAGTTCTTC. The encoded protein is CASRGDNEQFF. The complete variable domain, with remaining parts taken from reference TRBV5-1 and TRBJ2-1, reads KAGVTQTPRYLIKTRGQQVTLSCSPISGHRSVSWYQQTPGQGLQFLFEYFSETQRNKGNFPGRFSGRQFSNSRSEMNVSTLELGDSALYLCASRGDNEQFFGPGTRLTVL.

This clonotype was seen a handful of times. The CDR3 loop is CASAGTSYNEQFF. CDR3 coding DNA: TGTGCCAGTGCCGGGACTAGCTACAATGAGCAGTTCTTC. The J gene is TRBJ2-1, the V gene TRBV6-6, with 8 bases identical to TRBD2. Trimming at V came to 9 bases and at J to 3 bases, leaving 4 bases not matched to a gene. This CDR3 is 13 amino acids long. Germline V CDR1 and CDR2: MNHNY, SVGAGI (reference sequence).

In this sample, this clonotype turned up a few times. V gene TRBV21-1 combines with J gene TRBJ2-7. TRBV21-1 has pseudogene status. This CDR3 contains 13 residues. The CDR3 nucleotides are TGTGCCAGCAGCAAGACGACCTCCTACGAGCAGTACGTC. This gives the protein CASSKTTSYEQYV.

The chain has TRBV20-1 and TRBJ1-2; 7 bases agree with TRBD1. The germline gives CDR1 DFQATT, CDR2 SNEGSKA (reference sequence). This CDR3 has 13 amino acids. With 3 bases clipped from V and 3 bases from J, the junction kept 4 bases outside the gene matches. This CDR3 is CSARPGTDYGYTF. Written as DNA, the CDR3 is TGCAGTGCTAGGCCCGGGACAGACTATGGCTACACCTTC.

This clonotype has just a few counts. The chain links TRBV6-5 to TRBJ2-7; 7 positions match TRBD1. The CDR3 loop spans 15 amino acids. Germline CDR1 is MNHEY and CDR2 is SVGAGI. V trimming: 5 bases; J trimming: 0 bases; junction bases outside the gene matches: 7. CDR3 coding DNA: TGTGCCAGCAGTCTACTACAGGGGTGCTCCTACGAGCAGTACGTC. It yields the protein CASSLLQGCSYEQYV.

This clonotype showed up just a few times. This chain links TRBV19 with TRBJ2-1, with D unresolved. The CDR3 runs 11 residues. Trimming stripped 7 bases from V and 8 bases from J, with 9 bases between. Germline CDR1 reads LNHDA; CDR2 reads SQIVND (reference sequence). The CDR3 reads CASNSRDEQFF. CDR3 sequence (DNA): TGTGCCAGTAACAGTCGAGATGAGCAGTTCTTC.

The chain has TRBV4-1 and TRBJ1-6; the D is unclear. The germline V gene has CDR1 MGHRA and CDR2 YSYEKL. The ends were cut back, 4 bases at V and 0 bases at J, with 10 bases in the middle. There are 16 residues in the CDR3. The CDR3 region has the DNA TGCGCCAGCAGCCGAACACCGAGCTCCTATAATTCACCCCTCCACTTT. Protein: CASSRTPSSYNSPLHF.

The chain employs TRBV27 and TRBJ1-4, with TRBD1 matching over 8 bases. The CDR3 is 15 residues long. Germline trimming cut 5 bases from V and 10 bases from J; bases unmatched to any gene: 12. Germline CDR1 MNHEY, CDR2 SMNVEV (reference sequence). The DNA for the CDR3 is TGTGCCAGCAGTCAAACAGGGGGAGGATTTGGAAAACTGTTTTTT. Its translation: CASSQTGGGFGKLFF.

This sequence joins TRBV7-2 and TRBJ1-2, with D possibly being TRBD1 (6 bases). The CDR3 is made up of 15 amino acids. Germline V gene lookup returns CDR1 SGHTA and CDR2 FQGNSA. V shed 5 bases and J shed 8 bases, with 21 bases lying between them. The CDR3 bases are TGTGCCAGCAGCCTTACAGGGTACGATTTCGGCGGCTACACCTTC. This encodes CASSLTGYDFGGYTF.

This clonotype appeared a few times. The chain is built from TRBV4-3 and TRBJ1-1, with D perhaps TRBD1 (6 bases). This CDR3 contains 15 residues. V lost 2 bases, J lost 1 base, and 11 bases lay in between. In germline, CDR1 is LGHNA, CDR2 YSLEER. CDR3 sequence: CASSQLQTGNTEAFF. As DNA, the CDR3 is TGCGCCAGCAGCCAACTCCAGACAGGGAACACTGAAGCTTTCTTT.

This clonotype was counted at least ten times. V is TRBV11-2 and J is TRBJ1-1; D gene unclear. V was cut by 1 base and J by 5 bases, with 14 bases left in between. The germline CDR1 and CDR2 sequences are SGHAT and FQNNGV. This CDR3 comprises 15 residues. CDR3 DNA: TGTGCCAGCAGCTTAGGGGGAGGGCTTCAAACTGAAGCTTTCTTT. Its translation is CASSLGGGLQTEAFF.

The genes are TRBV19 and TRBJ1-1; 8 bases match TRBD1. The germline CDR1 and CDR2 sequences are LNHDA and SQIVND (reference sequence). The V and J ends lost 3 bases and 6 bases, in that order; junction bases with no gene match: 12. There are 16 residues in the CDR3. In DNA form, the CDR3 reads TGTGCCAGTAGTATGACACCGGACAGGGCGGATCCTGAAGCTTTCTTT. Protein: CASSMTPDRADPEAFF.

The rearrangement links TRBV18 to TRBJ2-1, with D perhaps TRBD1 (6 bases). Trimming shortened V by 3 bases and J by 7 bases, and 16 bases separated the two germline ends. This CDR3 is 15 amino acids long. Germline CDR1 KGHSH, CDR2 LQKENI. As DNA, the CDR3 is TGTGCCAGCTCACCTTCCCAGGGGACCACTAATGAGCAGTTCTTC. Translated: CASSPSQGTTNEQFF.

This chain links TRBV7-2 with TRBJ2-7; D may match TRBD1 or TRBD2 (6 bases each). The CDR3 contains 15 residues. Trimming removed 2 bases from V and 3 bases from J, with 14 bases in between. Germline CDR1 is SGHTA and CDR2 is FQGNSA. In DNA, the CDR3 is TGTGCCAGCAGCTTAAGGGGGGCAGATTACTACGAGCAGTACTTC. It yields the protein CASSLRGADYYEQYF. The variable domain in full, completed from reference TRBV7-2 and TRBJ2-7, reads GAGVSQSPSNKVTEKGKDVELRCDPISGHTALYWYRQSLGQGLEFLIYFQGNSAPDKSGLPSDRFSAERTGGSVSTLTIQRTQQEDSAVYLCASSLRGADYYEQYFGPGTRLTVT.

The chain couples TRBV20-1 to TRBJ2-5; D remains unclear. The V end lost 6 bases, the J end lost 4 bases, and 15 bases lay between the germline ends. Germline V gene data show CDR1 as DFQATT and CDR2 as SNEGSKA (reference sequence). The CDR3 runs 13 residues. The CDR3 loop is CSAPAVRGETQYF. CDR3 sequence (DNA): TGCAGTGCCCCGGCGGTTCGCGGAGAGACCCAGTACTTC.

As DNA, the CDR3 is TGTGCCAGCAGCCCGACCGATCGAGTATTTACTCGTGAGCAGTTCTTC. Translating it yields CASSPTDRVFTREQFF. This chain links TRBV14 with TRBJ2-1, with D unresolved. CDR1 SGHDN and CDR2 FVKESK come from the germline V gene. The V end was cut by 4 bases, the J end by 9 bases, with 22 bases between. The CDR3 totals 16 residues.

This chain uses TRBV7-8 with TRBJ2-5; D is perhaps TRBD1 or TRBD2 (6 bases each). Germline CDR1 is SGHVS and CDR2 is FQNEAQ. The CDR3 has 14 amino acids. Trimming stripped 3 bases from V and 3 bases from J, with 11 bases between. Here the CDR3 DNA reads TGTGCCAGCAGCTTGGTGAGGGGGGAAGAGACCCAGTACTTC. This sequence encodes CASSLVRGEETQYF.